This section outlines one T cell receptor beta chain sequence together with its context. The observed sequence ends 3 residues before the CDR3 terminus, with the missing tail filled in from the germline J gene. These data originate in a study of T cells in women clearing cervical HPV infection. This table comes from immunoSEQ multiplex PCR, and its TCRdb copy is limited to in-frame clones, with some not included. This sample's table has some 40,000 clones. Cervical HPV DNA detected by MY09/MY11 PCR, typed by dot-blot. Germline assignment: CDR1 LNHDA and CDR2 SQIVND (reference sequence). The CDR3 contains 14 residues. V shed 6 bases and J 4 bases; nucleotides not matched to a gene: 5.

This chain links TRBV19 with TRBJ2-5; 10 nucleotides align to TRBD1. Sequenced: blood buffy coat. The clonotype was recovered from a woman between 18 and 70 years old with a cervical HPV16 infection that either progressed to CIN3+ or cleared (not recorded which). The CDR3 loop is CASRPGQGRETQYF. The part of the CDR3 DNA that was read is TGTGCCAGTAGGCCGGGACAGGGGCGAGAGACC. Looking up the rest from reference TRBV19 and TRBJ2-5 gives the full variable domain: DGGITQSPKYLFRKEGQNVTLSCEQNLNHDAMYWYRQDPGQGLRLIYYSQIVNDFQKGDIAEGYSVSREKKESFPLTVTSAQKNPTAFYLCASRPGQGRETQYFGPGTRLLVL.